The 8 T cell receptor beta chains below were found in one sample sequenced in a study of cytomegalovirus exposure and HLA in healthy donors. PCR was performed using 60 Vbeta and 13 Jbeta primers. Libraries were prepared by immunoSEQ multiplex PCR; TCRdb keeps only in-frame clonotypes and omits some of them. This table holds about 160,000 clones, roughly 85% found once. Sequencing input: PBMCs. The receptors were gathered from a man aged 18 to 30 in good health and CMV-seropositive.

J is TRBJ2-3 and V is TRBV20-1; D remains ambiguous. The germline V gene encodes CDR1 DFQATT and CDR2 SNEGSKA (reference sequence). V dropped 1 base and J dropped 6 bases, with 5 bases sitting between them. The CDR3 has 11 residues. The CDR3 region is CSARVSDTQYF. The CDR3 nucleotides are TGCAGTGCTAGAGTCTCGGATACGCAGTATTTT.

The chain's CDR3 is CATSRDREATNYGYTF. The CDR3 bases are TGTGCCACCAGCAGAGATAGGGAGGCAACTAACTATGGCTACACCTTC. This chain connects TRBV15 to TRBJ1-2; D is ambiguous. Trimming pared 0 bases from V and 0 bases from J, leaving 11 bases between. CDR1 LNHNV and CDR2 YYDKDF come from the germline V gene (reference sequence). CDR3 length equals 16 residues.

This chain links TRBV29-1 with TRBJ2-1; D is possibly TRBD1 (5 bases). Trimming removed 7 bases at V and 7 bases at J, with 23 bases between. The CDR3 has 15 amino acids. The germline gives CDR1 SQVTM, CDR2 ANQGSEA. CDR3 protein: CSDQDNHRLGNEQFF. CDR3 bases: TGCAGCGATCAGGACAACCACCGCCTCGGTAATGAGCAGTTCTTC.

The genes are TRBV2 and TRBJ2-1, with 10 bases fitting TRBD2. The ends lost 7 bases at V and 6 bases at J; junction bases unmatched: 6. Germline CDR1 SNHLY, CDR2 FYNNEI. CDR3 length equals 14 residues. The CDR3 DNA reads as TGTGCCAGCAAAAAACTAGCGGGGATCAATGAGCAGTTCTTC. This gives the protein CASKKLAGINEQFF.

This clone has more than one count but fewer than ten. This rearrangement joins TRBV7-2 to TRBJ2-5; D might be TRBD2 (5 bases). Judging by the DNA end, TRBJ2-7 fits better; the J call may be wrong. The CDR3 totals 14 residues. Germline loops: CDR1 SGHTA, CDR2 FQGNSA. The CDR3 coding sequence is TGTGCCAGCAGCTTCGGCCAGGCGGGCTACGAGCAGTACTTC. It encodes CASSFGQAGYEQYF.

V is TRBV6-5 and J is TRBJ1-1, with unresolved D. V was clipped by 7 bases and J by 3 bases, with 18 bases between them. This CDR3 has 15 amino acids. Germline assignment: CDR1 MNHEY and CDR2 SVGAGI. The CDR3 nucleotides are TGTGCCAGCACCCAGTGGGCGGGGATGGACACTGAAGCTTTCTTT. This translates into CASTQWAGMDTEAFF.

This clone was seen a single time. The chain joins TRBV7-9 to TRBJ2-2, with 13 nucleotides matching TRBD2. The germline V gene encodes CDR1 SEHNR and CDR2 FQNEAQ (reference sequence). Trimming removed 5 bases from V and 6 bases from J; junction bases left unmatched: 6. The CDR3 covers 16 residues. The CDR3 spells CASSPRGLAGSGELFF. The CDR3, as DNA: TGTGCCAGCAGCCCACGGGGACTAGCGGGATCCGGGGAGCTGTTTTTT.

In DNA form, the CDR3 reads TGCGCCAGCAGCTCGACAGGCATGGCGAACACTGAAGCTTTCTTT. Translated, it gives CASSSTGMANTEAFF. The rearrangement uses TRBV5-1 and TRBJ1-1; tentative D call: TRBD1 (6 bases). CDR3 length equals 15 residues. V was trimmed by 3 bases and J by 1 base, leaving 13 bases between them. Germline V gives CDR1 SGHRS, CDR2 YFSETQ.